The rows below give T cell receptor beta chains drawn from one sample of a study of beta chain features in type 1 diabetes. Sequencing used immunoSEQ multiplex PCR; TCRdb keeps in-frame clones, though not all of them. The data hold about 620,000 clones, with 15% to 19% observed a single time. Sequenced input: naive CD4+ T cells from blood. The receptors were gathered from a man aged 18 to 29 in good health. The CDR3 runs from the conserved cysteine through the conserved F or W. Each record gives: V gene, D gene, clone size, J gene, CDR3 protein, CDR3 DNA. A D gene is named only where the DNA matches it firmly. The size field is filled for only some rows; it gives once, few, many or a size class.

V gene: TRBV13; D gene: NA; clone size: NA; J gene: TRBJ1-1; CDR3 protein: CASSPNVQPNTEAFF; CDR3 DNA: TGTGCCAGCAGCCCCAACGTGCAGCCGAACACTGAAGCTTTCTTT
V gene: TRBV7-3; D gene: NA; clone size: few; J gene: TRBJ2-7; CDR3 protein: CASSLGRGSSYEQYF; CDR3 DNA: TGTGCCAGCAGCTTAGGGCGGGGTAGCTCCTACGAGCAGTACTTC
V gene: TRBV7-8; D gene: TRBD1; clone size: NA; J gene: TRBJ2-7; CDR3 protein: CASRNAGTGPYEQYF; CDR3 DNA: TGTGCCAGCAGAAACGCCGGGACAGGGCCCTACGAGCAGTACTTC
V gene: TRBV5-1; D gene: TRBD2; clone size: few; J gene: TRBJ2-1; CDR3 protein: CASSRGTSGRLGEQFF; CDR3 DNA: TGCGCCAGCAGCAGAGGGACTAGCGGGCGGCTTGGTGAGCAGTTCTTC
V gene: TRBV4-1; D gene: NA; clone size: NA; J gene: TRBJ1-5; CDR3 protein: CASSQATYITGQNQPQHF; CDR3 DNA: TGCGCCAGCAGCCAGGCAACGTATATTACAGGGCAGAATCAGCCCCAGCATTTT
V gene: TRBV6-1; D gene: NA; clone size: NA; J gene: TRBJ2-5; CDR3 protein: CASSEGRGAQTQYF; CDR3 DNA: TGTGCCAGCAGTGAAGGGCGGGGCGCGCAGACCCAGTACTTC
V gene: TRBV2; D gene: NA; clone size: NA; J gene: TRBJ1-3; CDR3 protein: CASRQFGAGGNTIYF; CDR3 DNA: TGTGCCAGCAGGCAGTTTGGGGCCGGCGGAAACACCATATATTTT
V gene: TRBV5-6; D gene: TRBD2; clone size: NA; J gene: TRBJ2-5; CDR3 protein: CASRELGLAGKETQYF; CDR3 DNA: TGTGCCAGCAGGGAGCTGGGACTAGCGGGGAAAGAGACCCAGTACTTC
V gene: TRBV5-1; D gene: TRBD2; clone size: few; J gene: TRBJ2-1; CDR3 protein: CASSLPGGNEQFF; CDR3 DNA: TGCGCCAGCAGCTTGCCGGGGGGCAATGAGCAGTTCTTC
V gene: TRBV9; D gene: TRBD2; clone size: few; J gene: TRBJ2-7; CDR3 protein: CASSVEASGGLYEQYF; CDR3 DNA: TGTGCCAGCAGCGTAGAGGCTAGCGGGGGATTATACGAGCAGTACTTC